Following are 10 T cell receptor beta chains from one sample sequenced in a study of shared clonotypes between healthy human individuals. CD8 cells regarded as naive lacked CD45RO, were positively chosen for CCR7, and omitted terminally differentiated effector memory CD45RA+ cells. Data came from immunoSEQ multiplex PCR; TCRdb stores just in-frame clones and leaves some out. The repertoire includes around 2,000,000 clones, approximately 95% of them detected once, and about 1.1% sits in the top ten. The sequenced material came from naive CD8+ T cells sorted from blood. The receptors stem from a man aged 18 to 30 in good health.

The chain combines TRBV21-1 with TRBJ1-1; the tabulated D call, TRBD1, remains unverified against the DNA. TRBV21-1 is deemed a pseudogene. The length of the CDR3 is 14 residues. As DNA, the CDR3 is TGTGCCAGCAGCAACGAGGGACAGGGCACTGAAGCTTTCTTT. Translating gives CASSNEGQGTEAFF.

This clone appeared a few times. The genes are TRBV6-1 and TRBJ1-5, with TRBD1 matching over 9 bases. After removal of 0 bases from V and 4 bases from J, the junction contained 4 bases not matched to a gene. From germline, CDR1 is MNHNS and CDR2 SASEGT. This CDR3 is 16 amino acids long. The CDR3 sequence is CASSEATGGVNQPQHF. CDR3 bases: TGTGCCAGCAGTGAAGCAACAGGGGGCGTTAATCAGCCCCAGCATTTT.

The rearrangement uses TRBV29-1 and TRBJ2-1; maybe TRBD2 (6 bases). Trimming took off 0 bases at V and 0 bases at J, with 21 bases between the two ends. The CDR3 contains 19 residues. The V gene's germline CDR1 is SQVTM and CDR2 ANQGSEA. The CDR3 loop is CSVEDPTSGAGISYNEQFF. The CDR3 DNA follows: TGCAGCGTTGAAGATCCCACGTCGGGCGCGGGAATCTCCTACAATGAGCAGTTCTTC.

The chain is built from TRBV7-2 and TRBJ2-5; D unresolved. CDR3 length equals 14 residues. Trimming took 3 bases from V and 2 from J, leaving 10 bases between them. From germline, CDR1 is SGHTA and CDR2 FQGNSA. CDR3 region: CASSFRLNQETQYF. CDR3 DNA: TGTGCCAGCAGCTTCCGACTGAATCAAGAGACCCAGTACTTC.

This rearrangement joins TRBV15 to TRBJ2-1; a weak D match, TRBD2 (6 bases). Germline V CDR1 and CDR2: LNHNV, YYDKDF (reference sequence). Trimming cost V 0 bases and J 1 base, with 10 bases left between them. The CDR3 consists of 16 residues. CDR3 bases: TGTGCCACCAGCAGAGATCTCAGCGGGTCCTACAATGAGCAGTTCTTC. Amino acid sequence: CATSRDLSGSYNEQFF.

Note on this clone: This same CDR3 is encoded by further DNA sequences in the sample. J is TRBJ2-7 and V is TRBV14, with 7 bases lining up with TRBD1. The CDR3 length is 13 residues. CDR1 is SGHDN, CDR2 FVKESK, per germline. Trimming at V came to 3 bases and at J to 4 bases, leaving 3 bases not matched to a gene. The CDR3 DNA reads TGTGCCAGCAGCCACGGGACAGTATACGAGCAGTACTTC. It encodes CASSHGTVYEQYF.

V and J are TRBV6-1 and TRBJ2-3, with 8 bases that match TRBD2. Trimming took 3 bases from V and 6 from J; bases not matched to a gene: 8. This CDR3 region has 15 residues. Germline values: CDR1 MNHNS, CDR2 SASEGT. The CDR3 loop is CASSELGAGVDTQYF. In nucleotides, the CDR3 is TGTGCCAGCAGTGAGTTAGGAGCGGGAGTTGATACGCAGTATTTT.

The rearrangement links TRBV29-1 to TRBJ2-1, with D perhaps matching TRBD2 (6 bases). The ends were cut back, 6 bases at V and 0 bases at J, with 15 bases in the middle. Germline CDR1 and CDR2: SQVTM and ANQGSEA. The CDR3 covers 15 residues. CDR3 sequence: CSVVSGALSYNEQFF. The CDR3 nucleotides are TGCAGCGTAGTTAGCGGAGCTCTCTCCTACAATGAGCAGTTCTTC.

This chain joins TRBV27 and TRBJ2-1; no reliable D call. CDR3 length: 16 amino acids. V lost 2 bases and J 4 bases, leaving 15 bases between the germline ends. Germline CDR1 is MNHEY and CDR2 is SMNVEV (reference sequence). In DNA form, the CDR3 reads TGTGCCAGCAGTTTAAAATCCCAGAACCTATACAATGAGCAGTTCTTC. Amino acids: CASSLKSQNLYNEQFF.

As regards this clone: Other DNA sequences within the sample encode an identical CDR3. The CDR3 DNA is TGTGCCAGCAGCTTAGAGTCCTACAATGAGCAGTTCTTC. It encodes CASSLESYNEQFF. The V gene is TRBV7-3, the J gene TRBJ2-1; no clear D gene. Germline V CDR1 and CDR2: SGHTA, FQGTGA. V was pared by 2 bases and J by 1 base, with 3 bases between. CDR3 length: 13 residues. Complete variable domain (other parts from reference TRBV7-3 and TRBJ2-1): GAGVSQTPSNKVTEKGKYVELRCDPISGHTALYWYRQSLGQGPEFLIYFQGTGAADDSGLPNDRFFAVRPEGSVSTLKIQRTERGDSAVYLCASSLESYNEQFFGPGTRLTVL.